A single sample is the source of the 6 T cell receptor beta chains below, sequenced in a study of T cell responses to AZD1222 COVID-19 vaccine. Data came from immunoSEQ multiplex PCR; TCRdb stores just in-frame clones and leaves some out. The sample yields under 200,000 clones, around 92% seen once. The material was peripheral blood, obtained on day 0 of AZD1222 vaccination. The receptors originated from an adult in good health.

The rearrangement uses TRBV3-1 (or the pseudogene TRBV3-2) and TRBJ2-1, with 10 bases that match TRBD1. V dropped 1 base and J dropped 4; count of bases not matched to a gene: 4. Germline V gene lookup returns CDR1 LGHDT and CDR2 YNNKEL (reference sequence). The CDR3 runs 16 residues. The CDR3 coding sequence is TGTGCCAGCAGCCAAGCCAGGGGACAGGGGTACAATGAGCAGTTCTTC. It specifies CASSQARGQGYNEQFF.

The chain recombines TRBV4-1 with TRBJ2-3; 7 nucleotides match TRBD1. Germline CDR1 and CDR2: MGHRA and YSYEKL. With V trimmed by 0 bases and J by 1 base, 7 bases remained unmatched. CDR3 length equals 17 residues. The CDR3: CASSQEIRGRGTDTQYF. In DNA form, the CDR3 reads TGCGCCAGCAGCCAAGAGATTAGGGGGCGGGGCACAGATACGCAGTATTTT.

This clone was detected once. CDR3 nucleotide sequence: TGTGCCAGCAGCTTGTCACCGGGACAGGGTGGAGAAAAACTGTTTTTT. Encoded protein: CASSLSPGQGGEKLFF. This chain joins TRBV7-2 and TRBJ1-4; 9 nucleotides match TRBD1. CDR1 is SGHTA and CDR2 is FQGNSA in the germline V gene. V shed 3 bases, J shed 8 bases, and the junction held 10 bases outside the gene matches. This CDR3 contains 16 residues.

The rearrangement uses TRBV12-3 or TRBV12-4 and TRBJ1-2; no definite D call. The V and J ends lost 5 bases and 3 bases respectively, with 10 bases between them. CDR3 size: 13 residues. This CDR3 reads CASSRELDYGYTF. The CDR3 DNA follows: TGTGCCAGCAGTCGGGAGCTAGACTATGGCTACACCTTC.

The V gene is TRBV4-3, the J gene TRBJ1-5; TRBD1 is a possible D gene (5 bases). Germline V gene data show CDR1 as LGHNA and CDR2 as YSLEER. The CDR3 extends over 15 amino acids. V shed 4 bases and J shed 1 base, with 11 bases lying between them. CDR3 nucleotides: TGCGCCAGCAGCCCCGCGGGGGGGAGCAATCAGCCCCAGCATTTT. Its translation: CASSPAGGSNQPQHF.

The V call is TRBV30, the J call TRBJ1-2, with a weak D call TRBD1 (5 bases). V was clipped by 3 bases and J by 4 bases, with 24 bases between them. The germline V gene encodes CDR1 GTSNPN and CDR2 SVGIG (reference sequence). This CDR3 comprises 17 residues. The CDR3 DNA reads TGTGCCTGGAGGCCAGGGAGGGGACTGGAAAATCGCTATGGCTACACCTTC. Residues: CAWRPGRGLENRYGYTF.